What follows describes a single T cell receptor beta chain. The CDR3 consists of 11 residues. CDR1 DFQATT and CDR2 SNEGSKA come from the germline V gene (reference sequence). Trimming took 3 bases from V and 7 from J, leaving 9 bases between them. This sample is drawn from a study of cytomegalovirus exposure and HLA in healthy donors. It was with 60 Vbeta and 13 Jbeta primers that the PCR ran. Clones were read by immunoSEQ multiplex PCR, and TCRdb kept only the in-frame ones, dropping some. This table has some 200,000 clones, approximately 79% appearing once. The rearrangement joins TRBV20-1 to TRBJ1-1; a weak D match, TRBD1 (5 bases). This sequence originates from a man between 40 and 49 years old in good health and CMV-seropositive. Sequencing was carried out using PBMCs. The CDR3 sequence is CSASRDREAFF. As DNA, the CDR3 is TGCAGTGCTAGCAGGGATCGTGAAGCTTTCTTT.